Listed below are T cell receptor beta chains from one sample, sequenced in a study of T cell responses to AZD1222 COVID-19 vaccine. Only in-frame clones appear in the TCRdb table, and some are missing; sequencing was by immunoSEQ multiplex PCR. The sample has roughly 60,000 clones, 65% to 80% seen once. The sequencing used peripheral blood, collected 28 days after the second AZD1222 dose. These receptors were taken from an adult who received the AZD1222 COVID-19 vaccine. Both conserved end residues are part of each CDR3. D genes are given only for firm matches. Clone size, where shown, is once, few, many, or a class for clones that have expanded.

v_call,d_call,j_call,clone_size,cdr3_aa,cdr3_nt
TRBV11-3,.,TRBJ2-7,few,CASSAGGYEQYF,TGTGCCAGCAGCGCCGGCGGCTACGAGCAGTACTTC
TRBV3-1/TRBV3-2,TRBD2,TRBJ2-3,.,CASSHSPSGGTDTQYF,TGTGCCAGCAGCCACTCCCCTAGCGGGGGGACAGATACGCAGTATTTT
TRBV6-1,.,TRBJ1-2,.,CASMFRGAENGYTF,TGTGCCAGCATGTTTCGGGGAGCTGAGAATGGCTACACCTTC
TRBV9,.,TRBJ1-4,.,CASSVRPGGRGNEKLFF,TGTGCCAGCAGCGTAAGACCGGGCGGCAGGGGTAATGAAAAACTGTTTTTT
TRBV28,.,TRBJ1-2,.,CASSFPLGQSYGYTF,TGTGCCAGCAGTTTCCCGCTCGGACAGTCCTATGGCTACACCTTC
TRBV5-1,.,TRBJ2-2,.,CASSLSEGYWDTGELFF,TGCGCCAGCAGCTTGTCAGAAGGGTATTGGGACACCGGGGAGCTGTTTTTT
TRBV12-3/TRBV12-4,.,TRBJ1-1,.,CASSRGTEAFF,TGTGCCAGCAGTAGAGGCACTGAAGCTTTCTTT
TRBV19,.,TRBJ1-5,.,CASSAGNHQPQHF,TGTGCCAGTAGTGCGGGGAACCATCAGCCCCAGCATTTT
TRBV5-1,.,TRBJ2-5,.,CASSLGREETQYF,TGCGCCAGCAGCTTGGGACGAGAAGAGACCCAGTACTTC
TRBV7-2,TRBD2,TRBJ2-1,.,CASRRGGPGNNEQFF,TGTGCCAGCAGGCGGGGGGGCCCCGGAAACAATGAGCAGTTCTTC
TRBV24-1,.,TRBJ2-3,.,CATSLVSTDTQYF,TGTGCCACCAGTTTGGTCTCGACAGATACGCAGTATTTT
TRBV11-2,.,TRBJ2-7,.,CASSLEVSWSYEQYF,TGTGCCAGCAGCTTAGAGGTTTCTTGGAGCTACGAGCAGTACTTC
TRBV12-3/TRBV12-4,.,TRBJ1-4,few,CASSLGGREKLFF,TGTGCCAGCAGTTTAGGGGGAAGGGAAAAACTGTTTTTT
TRBV5-1,TRBD2,TRBJ2-3,.,CASSLRASGGTTDTQYF,TGCGCCAGCAGCTTGAGGGCTAGCGGGGGGACCACAGATACGCAGTATTTT
TRBV7-2,.,TRBJ2-5,.,CASSLGLQTQYF,TGTGCCAGCAGCCTAGGGCTCCAGACCCAGTACTTC
TRBV7-9,TRBD1,TRBJ1-3,.,CASSSDRAGNTIYF,TGTGCCAGCAGCTCGGACAGGGCTGGAAACACCATATATTTT
TRBV28,.,TRBJ2-7,.,CASSLVLSYEQYF,TGTGCCAGCAGTTTAGTACTGTCCTACGAGCAGTACTTC
TRBV5-1,.,TRBJ2-1,once,CASSFQGYGNEQFF,TGCGCCAGCAGCTTCCAGGGGTACGGGAATGAGCAGTTCTTC
TRBV9,TRBD1,TRBJ2-3,.,CASSVVGQTFQGAQYF,TGTGCCAGCAGCGTAGTTGGGCAAACCTTCCAGGGGGCGCAGTATTTT
TRBV7-2,TRBD1,TRBJ2-7,.,CASSPRGQGSEQYF,TGTGCCAGCAGCCCTCGGGGACAGGGGAGCGAGCAGTACTTC
TRBV5-5,TRBD1,TRBJ1-2,.,CASSVGTALDYTF,TGTGCCAGCAGCGTCGGGACAGCTCTCGACTACACCTTC
TRBV28,.,TRBJ1-1,.,CASSPMGEGAEAFF,TGTGCCAGCAGTCCCATGGGGGAGGGGGCTGAAGCTTTCTTT
TRBV12-3/TRBV12-4,.,TRBJ1-3,.,CASSSWGQDTIYF,TGTGCCAGCAGTTCCTGGGGGCAGGACACCATATATTTT
TRBV14,TRBD1,TRBJ1-5,.,CASSQFVPTGSNQPQHF,TGTGCCAGCAGCCAGTTTGTACCGACAGGGAGCAATCAGCCCCAGCATTTT
TRBV5-1,TRBD2,TRBJ2-3,.,CASSLLLAGGLTDTQYF,TGCGCCAGCAGCTTACTCCTAGCGGGGGGCCTGACAGATACGCAGTATTTT
TRBV20-1,.,TRBJ2-7,.,CSASVAGYEQYF,TGCAGTGCTAGTGTGGCAGGCTACGAGCAGTACTTC
TRBV19,.,TRBJ2-7,.,CASSIATGGVYEQYF,TGTGCCAGTAGTATCGCTACCGGGGGAGTCTACGAGCAGTACTTC
TRBV5-6,.,TRBJ2-1,once,CASSLSTTFQFF,TGTGCCAGCAGCTTGTCCACAACGTTTCAGTTCTTC
TRBV12-5,.,TRBJ1-5,few,CASGFAKPGQLNQPQHF,TGTGCTAGTGGTTTTGCTAAGCCGGGGCAGCTAAATCAGCCCCAGCATTTT
TRBV28,.,TRBJ2-7,.,CASSLTAVDEQYF,TGTGCCAGCAGTTTAACGGCGGTGGACGAGCAGTACTTC
TRBV9,TRBD1,TRBJ1-3,.,CASSAGTGPLALENTIYF,TGTGCCAGCAGCGCCGGGACAGGACCCCTCGCTCTGGAAAACACCATATATTTT
TRBV4-3,TRBD1,TRBJ1-2,.,CASSQLQGAGGYTF,TGCGCCAGCAGCCAATTACAGGGGGCTGGTGGCTACACCTTC
TRBV4-2,.,TRBJ2-3,.,CASSQDRSSVSDTQYF,TGTGCCAGCAGCCAAGATAGGTCTAGCGTTTCAGATACGCAGTATTTT
TRBV7-2,TRBD1,TRBJ1-6,few,CASSLGTGVDSPLHF,TGTGCCAGCAGCTTAGGGACAGGGGTTGATTCACCCCTCCACTTT
TRBV5-6,.,TRBJ1-1,once,CASSFNRRLSAFF,TGTGCCAGCAGCTTTAACAGGCGCTTGTCAGCTTTCTTT
TRBV2,.,TRBJ2-1,once,CASRAALNNEQFF,TGTGCCAGCCGGGCGGCGTTGAACAATGAGCAGTTCTTC